This T cell receptor (beta chain) was profiled in a study of beta chain features in type 1 diabetes. As for the study in general: In age, gender and cell yields, patients were similar to healthy donors. Across the samples, around 110,000,000 sorted cells were examined in total.

Whole-study findings and limits: For TCRB rearrangement, an influence of HLA type remained unresolved here.

Germline CDR1 reads LNHDA; CDR2 reads SQIVND (reference sequence). V was clipped by 1 base and J by 5 bases, with 8 bases between them. The CDR3 loop spans 13 amino acids. Since all of the isolated RNA was reverse transcribed, expressed TCRB transcripts were what got sequenced. Using immunoSEQ multiplex PCR, the repertoire was profiled, and TCRdb retains in-frame clones only, with some absent. In the table there are more than 350,000 clones, approximately 10% of which are singletons. The sample holds a few counts of this clone. Its antigen is currently unknown. A single heparinised draw of approximately 110 mL on average was taken per donor.

The rearrangement links TRBV19 to TRBJ2-5; D is ambiguous. The sequenced sample was naive CD4+ T cells from blood. This receptor was obtained from a woman in her late teens or twenties in good health. CDR3 region: CASSIGLEETQYF. The CDR3 DNA reads TGTGCCAGTAGTATAGGGCTGGAGGAGACCCAGTACTTC.